This T cell receptor (beta chain) was identified during a study of blood T cells in healthy people across ages. Using a J-beta primer mix together with a sample-barcoded 5' primer, a second PCR was run for roughly 7 to 12 cycles. TCRdb ran MiXCR on the 5' RACE reads and lists one entry per CDR3 protein. The sample has about a million distinct CDR3 sequences; 35% to 45% are singletons. The CDR3 sequence is 14 residues long. Germline CDR1 PRHDT, CDR2 FYEKMQ (reference sequence). Trimming pared 5 bases from V and 5 bases from J, leaving 12 bases between. This receptor was identified in a young man in good health. The chain recombines TRBV13 with TRBJ2-2, with D uncertain. What was sequenced was blood. The CDR3 here is CASSRNTETGELFF. In DNA form, the CDR3 reads TGTGCCAGCAGCCGAAACACAGAAACCGGGGAGCTGTTTTTT. Based on the CDR3 plus reference TRBV13 and TRBJ2-2, the full variable domain is AAGVIQSPRHLIKEKRETATLKCYPIPRHDTVYWYQQGPGQDPQFLISFYEKMQSDKGSIPDRFSAQQFSDYHSELNMSSLELGDSALYFCASSRNTETGELFFGEGSRLTVL.